This T cell receptor beta chain was found in a study of T cell repertoires in ileal Crohn's disease. Study-wide points: Active smokers at surgery had more clonal expansions than non-smokers.

Comments on this clone: Its antigen is unknown.

The germline V gene has CDR1 LGHNA and CDR2 YSLEER. Germline trimming cut 0 bases from V and 5 bases from J; bases unmatched to any gene: 6. The CDR3 sequence is 16 residues long. Libraries were prepared by immunoSEQ multiplex PCR; TCRdb keeps only in-frame clonotypes and omits some of them. The table shows 6,500 to 7,000 clones, with 83% occurring only once. The genes are TRBV4-3 and TRBJ2-5; TRBD1 matches 10 bases. The source material was ileal tissue. This TCR came from an adult with Crohn's disease. The CDR3 DNA is TGCGCCAGCAGCCAAGATCCGGGACAGGGGAGTGAGACCCAGTACTTC. It codes for CASSQDPGQGSETQYF.